This entry describes one T cell receptor beta chain. The sample belongs to a study of blood T cell repertoires in COVID-19. Overall study: The United States, Italy and Spain supplied acute and convalescent COVID-19 samples. PBMCs, B-cell-depleted T cells, or T cells provided the cDNA or gDNA that made up the material.

Seattle patient enrollment occurred during active infection, with longitudinal follow-up thereafter. Assay: immunoSEQ multiplex PCR; the TCRdb copy retains only in-frame clones and omits some. Of 180,000 or so clones listed, 81% are singletons. The CDR3 length is 14 residues. Trimming removed 3 bases from V and 4 bases from J, with 12 bases in between. Germline V gene sequence: CDR1 KGHSH, CDR2 LQKENI. The receptor comes from a woman aged 40 to 50 with COVID-19, enrolled during active disease. The chain couples TRBV18 to TRBJ2-5, with D possibly being TRBD1 (5 bases). The specimen was peripheral blood. The CDR3 loop reads CASSPAGKGETQYF. The CDR3 DNA follows: TGTGCCAGCTCACCGGCAGGGAAGGGAGAGACCCAGTACTTC.